The following is a T cell receptor beta chain sequence with its context. Its antigen is as yet unknown. For the second PCR, which ran for about 6 to 11 cycles, a sample-barcoded 5' primer and a J-beta primer mix were used. From the 5' RACE reads, TCRdb called clonotypes with MiXCR, one entry per CDR3 protein. The repertoire holds 800,000 to 900,000 distinct CDR3 sequences, with about 62% as singletons. This specimen comes from a study of blood T cells in healthy people across ages. The CDR3 consists of 13 residues. The germline V gene encodes CDR1 SGHTA and CDR2 FQGNSA. V was shortened by 5 bases and J by 15 bases, with 17 bases between the two germline ends. Study outcomes and limitations: Any changes in expanded clonotypes were possibly confounded, as donor CMV status remained unknown.

The sample consisted of blood. The sequence was collected from a man aged 25-45 years in good health. This chain links TRBV7-2 with TRBJ1-6; no firm D call. CDR3 amino acids: CASSPQEPLDLHF. CDR3 in DNA: TGTGCCAGCAGCCCCCAGGAACCCCTGGACCTCCACTTT.